This paragraph covers one TCR beta chain sequence. This clonotype was found a few times. Its binding antigen is unknown. Base qualities are not at hand, and no much larger clone is one base apart. The entry originates in a study of regulatory T cells in long-lasting Graves disease (dated by TCRdb to the early 2020s). Regarding the study in general: Antithyroid drugs had been taken for less than 3 months by newly diagnosed Graves' disease patients. Patients with persistent Graves' disease were compared with patients with newly diagnosed Graves' disease using TCR sequencing and RNA sequencing of peripheral blood. The study was conducted in China and was registered as a clinical trial. A total of roughly 35 samples were covered by TCR sequencing, comprising approximately 13 persistent and around 20 newly diagnosed Graves' disease patients.

At the junction V is shortened by 5 bases and J by 3 bases, with 13 bases in between. The CDR3 runs 14 amino acids, cysteine and phenylalanine included. This entry keeps only the CDR3 DNA: 42 bases, framed from base 1. The time point label here, explained by the study, means: newly diagnosed GD, antithyroid drugs for less than 3 months. RNA was extracted from PBMCs in TRIzol for both TCR sequencing and RNA sequencing. Graves' disease was diagnosed according to American Thyroid Association guidelines. Recruitment of patients was carried out at an endocrinology department in Xi'an, China. Each patient gave around 9 milliliters of peripheral blood, collected in an EDTA anticoagulant tube. Ficoll Paque Plus density gradient separation was used to isolate PBMCs, and no further T cell sorting was done. RNA quality was checked with an Agilent 2100 Bioanalyzer and agarose gel, and concentration with a NanoDrop 2000.

Receptors were amplified or captured by multiplex PCR. The sequencer listed for this sample is Illumina HiSeq 4000. To build TCR beta libraries, CDR3 regions were amplified by Arm-PCR using iRepertoire HTBI primers. PCR products were gel purified before sequencing. As for the authors' bioinformatics: Gene usage analysis of CDR3 amino acid clonotypes used the approximately 62 TRBV and 11 to 15 TRBJ segments found across samples. Filtered high-quality paired reads were merged into contigs using COPE and FqMerger. BLAST was used to align contigs to the IMGT TRBV, TRBD and TRBJ reference genes, and CDR3 was defined following IMGT. Highly expanded clones were defined as clonotypes with a frequency above 0.1%. Shannon entropy was used to measure repertoire diversity, and the Gini coefficient was used to measure V-J evenness. Clonotypes shared by more than one individual were considered public. TCRdb trimmed public reads at Q25 via fastp, called clones via MiXCR and kept in-frame beta chains. Duplicate CDR3 protein sequences are folded into a single record with the most common DNA and genes. These V and J calls derive from TCRdb rather than the authors' analysis. This sample holds under 700,000 distinct CDR3 sequences; 15% to 20% were observed only once. The top ten clones comprise 20% to 30% of the sample.

Overall study outcomes, separate from this receptor: Patients with persistent disease shared more public clonotypes (about 2,900) than newly diagnosed patients did (around 980). TRBV28, TRBJ1-2 and TRBJ2-5 were preferentially used in persistent disease, while TRBV20-1 and TRBJ2-1 were favored in newly diagnosed disease. Compared with newly diagnosed patients, persistent Graves' disease patients had lower TCR Shannon entropy and fewer highly expanded clones, which suggests clonal expansion. Sequencing and analysis were limited to the TCR beta chain. Peripheral blood alone was examined, since thyroid tissue, which constituted the primary lesion, could not be accessed. The authors acknowledged the small sample size as a limitation that may reduce accuracy.

This same sample was also taken into another study, of T cells in Graves' hyperthyroidism and ophthalmopathy. The second source states: Stable Graves' hyperthyroidism was defined as no progression to ophthalmopathy during 18 months of follow-up. Hyperthyroidism patients were newly diagnosed, had a disease duration of under 2 months, and were aged 18 to 65 years. Patients with uncontrolled infections, other autoimmune diseases, pregnancy or lactation were excluded. Clinical symptoms, serum thyroxine and TRAb, thyroid ultrasound, and orbital computed tomography formed the basis for the diagnoses. The TCR CDR3 was subjected to a first round of RT-PCR using the HTBI primer set and the Qiagen OneStep RT-PCR kit. Most expanded thyroid clonotypes (frequency above 0.001) were also detected in blood, a finding suggesting that blood repertoires may reflect thyroid immune responses. A 13 V-J signature model separated ophthalmopathy from stable hyperthyroidism, with roughly 88% sensitivity and roughly 81% specificity in cross-validation and 80%/75% in testing. In validation, progression to ophthalmopathy was predicted by the model with 70.59% sensitivity and approximately 78% specificity, a median of approximately 7.1 months before onset. To identify TCR V-J signatures that set the groups apart, the researchers used a discovery cohort of about a hundred patients, made up of about 44 with Graves' ophthalmopathy and 55 to 65 with stable Graves' hyperthyroidism. Whether ophthalmopathy could be predicted prospectively was tested in an independent validation cohort made up of approximately 19 hyperthyroidism patients plus 17 patients who later progressed to ophthalmopathy. For training and testing, the 110 or so patients in the discovery cohort were randomly divided in a 7:3 ratio. Thyroid tissue and blood T-cell repertoires from roughly six Graves' hyperthyroidism patients were also compared in the study. Once sampling was done, hyperthyroidism patients were given methimazole at a starting dose of 30 mg daily, whereas ophthalmopathy patients were given high-dose intravenous methylprednisolone. The libraries were constructed in a second round of multiplex PCR and then size-selected and purified. Paired-end sequencing of the libraries was performed with 100 bp reads on an Illumina HiSeq2000. SOAPnuke was used to process the raw data, removing reads that contained adapters or uncalled bases, had a mean Phred below 15, or lacked an exact match to the constant primer or identifier. High-quality paired reads were merged with COPE v1.2.5, and unique nucleotide sequences were defined as clonotypes. Clonotypes were aligned to IMGT TRBV, TRBD and TRBJ reference segments using MiTCR v1.1. Analysis was restricted to V-J combinations with a frequency above 0.0001, which covered 98% to 99.2% of repertoires. The TCS score was defined as the ratio of F50 (clonal expansion) to E x V (chaos), calculated using BLOSUM62-based TCRdist between CDR3 peptides within each V-J. Welch's t-statistics and random forest reduced some 510 V-J features to roughly 13, which were used in a naive Bayes classifier (R e1071). No statistical method was used to set the sample size in advance, and investigators knew the group allocation. TCR Vbeta CDR3 sequencing of 120 to 150 peripheral blood samples (43 ophthalmopathy, roughly 74 hyperthyroidism and approximately 17 progressor patients) is reported in the paper.

Sequencing used peripheral blood mononuclear cells (PBMCs), obtained at new diagnosis, from a patient treated with antithyroid drugs. The sequence is built from TRBV12-3 or TRBV12-4 and TRBJ1-2; matching of 5 bases hints at TRBD1 as the D gene. The receptor's source is a woman in her forties or fifties with Graves disease. Donor details come from another sample of the same person, matched by shared clones. Here is the DNA: TGTGCCAGCAGTAGGGAGGGGTCAGACTATGGCTACACCTTC. Translated, this gives CASSREGSDYGYTF.